These T cell receptor beta chains were read from a single sample in a study of T-cell memory formation after mild COVID-19. Via MiXCR, TCRdb re-called the 5' RACE reads, giving one row per CDR3 protein. The sample includes 120,000 to 150,000 distinct CDR3 sequences, under 7% of them seen just once. The sample was PBMCs or a T cell subset sorted from them (not recorded which). Receptors originate from an adult woman who had mild COVID-19 (a few samples of this study predate the infection). Cell type and time point are not known. The CDR3 runs from the conserved cysteine through the conserved F or W. D genes are given only for firm matches. Rows may omit the clone size; those that give it use once, few, many or a size class.

V: TRBV12-3/TRBV12-4
J: TRBJ2-2
size: few
D: NA
DNA: TGTGCCAGCAGCTCGGGACTTTTGAACACCGGGGAGCTGTTTTTT
CDR3: CASSSGLLNTGELFF

V: TRBV4-1
J: TRBJ2-1
size: few
D: TRBD2
DNA: TGCGCCAGCAGCCACCGGAGGACTAGCGGGAGATCCTACAATGAGCAGTTCTTC
CDR3: CASSHRRTSGRSYNEQFF

V: TRBV12-3/TRBV12-4
J: TRBJ2-7
size: many
D: TRBD1
DNA: TGTGCCAGCAGTTCGGGACAGGGGAGATACGAGCAGTACTTC
CDR3: CASSSGQGRYEQYF

V: TRBV7-9
J: TRBJ2-7
size: many
D: TRBD1
DNA: TGTGCCAGCAGCCCCTTAAGGGACAGGTTACACGAGCAGTACTTC
CDR3: CASSPLRDRLHEQYF

V: TRBV4-2
J: TRBJ1-1
size: few
D: NA
DNA: TGTGCCAGCAGCCAAGCAGGAGACACTGAAGCTTTCTTT
CDR3: CASSQAGDTEAFF

V: TRBV20-1
J: TRBJ1-5
size: many
D: NA
DNA: TGCAGTGCTAGAGCTGGGGAGGTTCAGCCCCAGCATTTT
CDR3: CSARAGEVQPQHF

V: TRBV4-1
J: TRBJ1-2
size: many
D: NA
DNA: TGCGCCAGCAGCCAAGTAGTCCGGAACTATGGCTACACCTTC
CDR3: CASSQVVRNYGYTF

V: TRBV6-2/TRBV6-3
J: TRBJ2-7
size: many
D: TRBD2
DNA: TGTGCCAGCAGAACCCCTCGGGCGGGGGGAATTGGCGAGCAGTACTTC
CDR3: CASRTPRAGGIGEQYF

V: TRBV24-1
J: TRBJ2-3
size: NA
D: NA
DNA: TGTGCCACCAGTGGTTTGACTGCTAGCACAGATACGCAGTATTTT
CDR3: CATSGLTASTDTQYF

V: TRBV20-1
J: TRBJ2-7
size: few
D: NA
DNA: TGCAGTGCTAGAGACCAGGGACTCCGAGGTTCCGAGCAGTACTTC
CDR3: CSARDQGLRGSEQYF

V: TRBV12-3/TRBV12-4
J: TRBJ1-6
size: many
D: NA
DNA: TGTGCCAGCAGTCGGACGGCCTCCTATAATTCACCCCTCCACTTT
CDR3: CASSRTASYNSPLHF

V: TRBV4-1
J: TRBJ2-3
size: NA
D: NA
DNA: TGCGCCAGCAGCCAATTTCCAAACGCGGGACAATCGAAGGGGGGACCCAGAACAGATACGCAGTATTTT
CDR3: CASSQFPNAGQSKGGPRTDTQYF

V: TRBV12-3/TRBV12-4
J: TRBJ2-2
size: NA
D: TRBD2
DNA: TGTGCCAGCAGTCCTAGGACTAGCGGGGGGAGATACACCGGGGAGCTGTTTTTT
CDR3: CASSPRTSGGRYTGELFF

V: TRBV30
J: TRBJ1-1
size: few
D: TRBD1
DNA: TGTGCCCACCGCGGACAGGGGCTAGGAGCTTTCTTT
CDR3: CAHRGQGLGAFF

V: TRBV29-1
J: TRBJ1-6
size: medium-sized
D: TRBD1
DNA: TGCAGCGTTGAGGGACAGGGGCACCTCCACTTT
CDR3: CSVEGQGHLHF

V: TRBV7-6
J: TRBJ1-5
size: many
D: NA
DNA: TGTGCCAGCAGCGCTACAGGTTTTGGGCCCCAGCATTTT
CDR3: CASSATGFGPQHF

V: TRBV6-5
J: TRBJ1-1
size: NA
D: TRBD1
DNA: TGTGCCAGCAGTTACACAGGGGGCCCGGACACTGAAGCTTTCTTT
CDR3: CASSYTGGPDTEAFF

V: TRBV4-2
J: TRBJ1-1
size: few
D: NA
DNA: TGTGCCAGCAGCCAAGAGTGGGGAGGGGCTGAAGCTTTCTTT
CDR3: CASSQEWGGAEAFF

V: TRBV11-2
J: TRBJ1-2
size: many
D: NA
DNA: TGTGCCAGCAGCACCCGGCACTATGGCTACACCTTC
CDR3: CASSTRHYGYTF

V: TRBV28
J: TRBJ1-6
size: few
D: NA
DNA: TGTGCCAGCAGTTTAGGGGTCGGCCTCCTCCACTTT
CDR3: CASSLGVGLLHF

V: TRBV12-3/TRBV12-4
J: TRBJ1-4
size: few
D: NA
DNA: TGTGCCAGCAGTTTCGGGTCCAGGGATAATGAAAAACTGTTTTTT
CDR3: CASSFGSRDNEKLFF

V: TRBV7-2
J: TRBJ2-3
size: few
D: NA
DNA: TGTGCCAGCAGCTCGGGACTTTCAGATACGCAGTATTTT
CDR3: CASSSGLSDTQYF

V: TRBV9
J: TRBJ1-4
size: many
D: NA
DNA: TGTGCCAGCAGCGTTGGGGGGTGGAATGAAAAACTGTTTTTT
CDR3: CASSVGGWNEKLFF

V: TRBV27
J: TRBJ2-7
size: NA
D: NA
DNA: TGTGCCAGCAGTTTAAAACTATCCTACGAGCAGTACTTC
CDR3: CASSLKLSYEQYF

V: TRBV7-9
J: TRBJ1-2
size: many
D: TRBD1
DNA: TGTGCCACTTCTGGACAGGGGGATGGCTACACCTTC
CDR3: CATSGQGDGYTF

V: TRBV24-1
J: TRBJ2-3
size: NA
D: NA
DNA: TGTGCCACCAGTGATTTGCTATCAACAGATACGCAGTATTTT
CDR3: CATSDLLSTDTQYF

V: TRBV7-9
J: TRBJ2-4
size: many
D: TRBD1
DNA: TGTGCCAGCAGCGACACCGGGACAGGGAACATTCAGTACTTC
CDR3: CASSDTGTGNIQYF